The rows below give T cell receptor beta chains drawn from one sample of a study of blood T cell repertoires in COVID-19. Assay: immunoSEQ multiplex PCR; the TCRdb copy retains only in-frame clones and omits some. The table includes roughly 150,000 clones, roughly 84% detected once. The sequenced sample was peripheral blood. All receptors come from a woman aged 50 to 60 with COVID-19, enrolled during active disease. Both conserved end residues are part of each CDR3. The order of the fields is V gene, J gene, D gene, clone size, CDR3 protein, CDR3 DNA. D genes are given only for firm matches. For some rows the clone size is stated as once, few or many, or as a class when expanded; others skip it.

V gene: TRBV30
J gene: TRBJ1-1
D gene: TRBD1
clone size: .
CDR3 protein: CAWANRGTNTEAFF
CDR3 DNA: TGTGCCTGGGCCAACAGGGGGACGAACACTGAAGCTTTCTTT

V gene: TRBV4-1
J gene: TRBJ2-3
D gene: TRBD2
clone size: .
CDR3 protein: CASSQEDVAGGFTDTQYF
CDR3 DNA: TGCGCCAGCAGCCAGGAGGATGTAGCGGGGGGATTCACAGATACGCAGTATTTT

V gene: TRBV7-2
J gene: TRBJ2-7
D gene: .
clone size: .
CDR3 protein: CASSPLGGGAVEQYF
CDR3 DNA: TGTGCCAGCAGCCCCCTGGGAGGGGGGGCCGTCGAGCAGTACTTC

V gene: TRBV9
J gene: TRBJ2-7
D gene: TRBD1
clone size: .
CDR3 protein: CASSEGDRQDYEQYF
CDR3 DNA: TGTGCCAGCAGCGAGGGGGACAGGCAAGACTACGAGCAGTACTTC

V gene: TRBV7-9
J gene: TRBJ2-1
D gene: TRBD2
clone size: .
CDR3 protein: CASSPQPGLAGIYNEQFF
CDR3 DNA: TGTGCCAGCAGCCCCCAGCCCGGGCTAGCGGGTATTTACAATGAGCAGTTCTTC

V gene: TRBV19
J gene: TRBJ2-2
D gene: .
clone size: .
CDR3 protein: CASSTTTAGGTGELFF
CDR3 DNA: TGTGCCAGTAGTACCACAACGGCAGGAGGGACCGGGGAGCTGTTTTTT

V gene: TRBV11-2
J gene: TRBJ1-1
D gene: TRBD1
clone size: few
CDR3 protein: CASSSGQGSTEAFF
CDR3 DNA: TGTGCCAGCAGCTCGGGACAGGGGAGCACTGAAGCTTTCTTT

V gene: TRBV5-1
J gene: TRBJ2-1
D gene: .
clone size: .
CDR3 protein: CASSRGESSYNEQFF
CDR3 DNA: TGCGCCAGCAGCAGGGGTGAAAGCTCCTACAATGAGCAGTTCTTC

V gene: TRBV4-3
J gene: TRBJ2-3
D gene: .
clone size: .
CDR3 protein: CASSHSISPGQGSTDTQYF
CDR3 DNA: TGCGCCAGCAGCCATTCCATCAGTCCGGGACAAGGTAGCACAGATACGCAGTATTTT

V gene: TRBV7-9
J gene: TRBJ2-5
D gene: TRBD1
clone size: .
CDR3 protein: CASSPGQGRETQYF
CDR3 DNA: TGTGCCAGCAGCCCCGGACAGGGGCGAGAGACCCAGTACTTC